One sample yielded the 14 T cell receptor beta chains listed below, sequenced in a study of blood T cells in healthy people across ages. Sample-barcoded 5' priming and a J-beta primer mix drove a second PCR of about 7 to 11 cycles. MiXCR was run by TCRdb on the 5' RACE reads, yielding one entry per CDR3 protein. The sample lists roughly 830,000 distinct CDR3 sequences; around 62% were seen once. The sequencing input was blood. All receptors derive from a man aged 25 to 45 in good health.

The J gene is TRBJ2-4, the V gene TRBV4-3; TRBD1 matches at 8 bases. The DNA end lines up better with TRBJ2-7; the J call may be wrong. The CDR3 consists of 15 residues. The germline V gene has CDR1 LGHNA and CDR2 YSLEER. CDR3 in amino acids: CASSPLDRGTHEQYF. CDR3 DNA: TGCGCCAGCAGCCCCTTAGACAGGGGTACCCACGAGCAGTACTTC.

In the case of this clonotype: A read error may be the cause here, since a much bigger clone is one base away. The rearrangement joins TRBV25-1 to TRBJ1-6; tentative D call: TRBD1 (5 bases). The CDR3 is 14 residues long. V dropped 6 bases and J dropped 9 bases, with 15 bases sitting between them. The germline V gene encodes CDR1 MGHDK and CDR2 SYGVNS. CDR3 amino acids: CASRGIGAPSPLHF. In nucleotides, the CDR3 is TGTGCCAGCAGAGGTATAGGGGCCCCTTCACCCCTCCACTTT.

The chain employs TRBV27 and TRBJ2-1; 7 bases are a match to TRBD1. Germline V gives CDR1 MNHEY, CDR2 SMNVEV (reference sequence). Trimming cost V 2 bases and J 14 bases; bases outside gene matches: 6. The CDR3 length is 12 residues. Here the CDR3 reads CASSLPGQPEFF. CDR3 sequence (DNA): TGTGCCAGCAGTTTACCGGGACAGCCTGAGTTCTTC.

The V and J genes are TRBV3-1 and TRBJ1-6, with D perhaps matching TRBD1 (5 bases). The germline CDR1 and CDR2 sequences are LGHDT and YNNKEL (reference sequence). Trimming pared 0 bases from V and 3 bases from J, leaving 12 bases between. This CDR3 is 17 amino acids long. This CDR3 is CASSQDRGAYYNSPLHF. In nucleotides, the CDR3 is TGTGCCAGCAGCCAAGATAGAGGGGCCTACTATAATTCACCCCTCCACTTT.

The V gene is TRBV27, the J gene TRBJ2-5; the D gene is possibly TRBD1 (6 bases). The end of the DNA aligns better with TRBJ2-7, so the J call may be wrong. Germline assignment: CDR1 MNHEY and CDR2 SMNVEV (reference sequence). The CDR3 is made up of 14 amino acids. The CDR3 DNA reads TGTGCCAGCAGTTTAACAGGGAGTAGTCACGAGCAGTACTTC. Translation: CASSLTGSSHEQYF.

The sample holds a few counts of this clonotype. The chain combines TRBV28 with TRBJ2-7; D not certain. Trimming cost V 2 bases and J 0 bases, with 5 bases left between them. CDR1 and CDR2 (germline): MDHEN, SYDVKM. The CDR3 is 13 residues long. The CDR3, as DNA: TGTGCCAGCAGTTTACACAACTCCTACGAGCAGTACTTC. It encodes CASSLHNSYEQYF.

The chain couples TRBV7-2 to TRBJ2-1, with D uncertain. V was trimmed by 5 bases and J by 12 bases, leaving 14 bases between them. Germline V gene lookup returns CDR1 SGHTA and CDR2 FQGNSA. The CDR3 runs 12 residues. The DNA of the CDR3 is TGTGCCAGCAGCCCCTTAAACAGATGGCAGTTCTTC. Translating it yields CASSPLNRWQFF.

The chain has TRBV7-2 and TRBJ1-4; a weak D match, TRBD1 (5 bases). Germline V lookup: CDR1 SGHTA, CDR2 FQGNSA. The CDR3 sequence is 14 residues long. Trimming shortened V by 10 bases and J by 0 bases, and 12 bases separated the two germline ends. The CDR3 DNA reads TGTGCCACTCCCTGGGACGCAACTAATGAAAAACTGTTTTTT. Translating gives CATPWDATNEKLFF.

The chain links TRBV20-1 to TRBJ1-4, with D possibly being TRBD1 (6 bases). V lost 2 bases and J 12 bases, leaving 13 bases between the germline ends. CDR3 length: 12 residues. Germline V gene lookup returns CDR1 DFQATT and CDR2 SNEGSKA (reference sequence). CDR3 nucleotide sequence: TGCAGTGCTAGATTAAACAGGGCCGAACTGTTTTTT. Its translation: CSARLNRAELFF.

The chain combines TRBV29-1 with TRBJ2-1; perhaps D is TRBD1 or TRBD2 (6 bases each). CDR3 size: 16 residues. V lost 6 bases and J 7 bases, leaving 25 bases between the germline ends. Germline CDR1 is SQVTM and CDR2 is ANQGSEA. The CDR3 DNA reads TGCAGCGTCCTGGGGGGCGGGGCAGGAACGAGAAATGAGCAGTTCTTC. This encodes CSVLGGGAGTRNEQFF.

The rearrangement joins TRBV7-3 to TRBJ2-1, with D possibly called TRBD1 or TRBD2 (6 bases each). TRBJ2-7 matches the DNA end more closely, so the J call is doubtful. CDR1 and CDR2 (germline): SGHTA, FQGTGA. The CDR3 runs to 15 residues. The CDR3 spells CASSLNGGTNNEQYF. The CDR3, as DNA: TGTGCCAGCAGCCTCAATGGGGGGACAAACAATGAGCAGTACTTC.

This chain uses TRBV11-1 with TRBJ2-7; possibly TRBD2 for D (6 bases). Germline-derived CDR1 and CDR2 are SGHAT and FQDESV (reference sequence). The CDR3 is 15 amino acids. The ends were cut back, 8 bases at V and 7 bases at J, with 24 bases in the middle. CDR3 loop: CASGASGSYYNEQYF. DNA for the CDR3: TGTGCCAGCGGTGCAAGCGGGTCCTACTACAATGAGCAGTACTTC. Complete variable domain (other parts from reference TRBV11-1 and TRBJ2-7): EAEVAQSPRYKITEKSQAVAFWCDPISGHATLYWYRQILGQGPELLVQFQDESVVDDSQLPKDRFSAERLKGVDSTLKIQPAELGDSAMYLCASGASGSYYNEQYFGPGTRLTVT.

This clonotype was recorded a few times. The chain carries TRBV7-9 and TRBJ1-4, with D tentatively TRBD1 (5 bases). From germline, CDR1 is SEHNR and CDR2 FQNEAQ (reference sequence). Trimming shortened V by 5 bases and J by 5 bases, and 12 bases separated the two germline ends. The CDR3 is 14 amino acids. CDR3: CASSGDLGNEKLFF. The CDR3 region has the DNA TGTGCCAGCAGCGGGGACCTTGGAAATGAAAAACTGTTTTTT.

Here the CDR3 DNA reads TGCAGCGTTGAGGTCGGGGGGACGCCTGAAGCTTTCTTT. Its translation: CSVEVGGTPEAFF. The chain employs TRBV29-1 and TRBJ1-1, with D perhaps TRBD1 (5 bases). The germline V gene encodes CDR1 SQVTM and CDR2 ANQGSEA. CDR3 length: 13 residues. V dropped 3 bases and J dropped 6 bases, with 14 bases sitting between them.